Presented here are 15 T cell receptor beta chains from one specimen sequenced in a study of long-term antiretroviral therapy in people with HIV (dated 2022 in TCRdb). The immunoSEQ hsTCRB v3.0 assay was used at survey level resolution to sequence the TRB variable region. TCRdb's version of the immuneACCESS table is confined to in-frame rearrangements and falls short of the full clone set. An unresolved V gene accounts for under half of the shortfall where checked; the remainder is of unknown origin. This sample has about 19,000 clones in its table, and 84% of those were observed once. The ten largest make up roughly 8% of the sample. Sequencing was performed on unsorted PBMCs, taken 0.9 years after starting antiretroviral therapy. These TCRs come from a man younger than 30 with HIV.

The V call is TRBV2, the J call TRBJ1-4; D gene uncertain. Germline loops: CDR1 SNHLY, CDR2 FYNNEI. Trimming removed 4 bases at V and 0 bases at J, with 9 bases between. The CDR3 runs to 15 residues. CDR3 loop: CASSAPFATNEKLFF. Written as DNA, the CDR3 is TGTGCCAGCAGTGCTCCTTTTGCAACTAATGAAAAACTGTTTTTT.

CDR3 DNA: TGCACCAGCAGCCACCCCCGGGAAGGGGCTGTGGGCAATCAGCCCCAGCATTTT. Translating gives CTSSHPREGAVGNQPQHF. V and J are TRBV1 and TRBJ1-5. TRBV1 is classified as a pseudogene. The length of the CDR3 is 18 residues.

The chain couples TRBV11-3 to TRBJ2-5; either TRBD1 or TRBD2 may supply D (5 bases each). CDR1 is SGHNT and CDR2 is YENEEA in the germline V gene. Trimming cost V 5 bases and J 4 bases, with 11 bases left between them. The CDR3 is 13 residues long. In DNA form, the CDR3 reads TGTGCCAGCAGCATGGGGGTTTCAGAGACCCAGTACTTC. This translates into CASSMGVSETQYF. The full variable domain, its missing parts supplied by reference TRBV11-3 and TRBJ2-5, is EAGVVQSPRYKIIEKKQPVAFWCNPISGHNTLYWYLQNLGQGPELLIRYENEEAVDDSQLPKDRFSAERLKGVDSTLKIQPAELGDSAVYLCASSMGVSETQYFGPGTRLLVL.

The chain links TRBV28 to TRBJ1-4; perhaps TRBD1 as D (6 bases). The CDR3 length is 14 residues. The V end was cut by 6 bases, the J end by 10 bases, with 18 bases between. The germline V gene encodes CDR1 MDHEN and CDR2 SYDVKM. Here the CDR3 reads CASRPPGEDVKLFF. Here the CDR3 DNA reads TGTGCCAGCAGGCCCCCAGGGGAGGACGTAAAACTGTTTTTT.

The chain is built from TRBV5-4 and TRBJ1-6; D is undetermined. The CDR3 length is 12 residues. Germline V gene lookup returns CDR1 SGHNT and CDR2 YYREEE (reference sequence). Trimming removed 0 bases from V and 8 bases from J, with 3 bases in between. The CDR3 nucleotides are TGTGCCAGCAGCTTGGTGGATTCACCCCTCCACTTT. It specifies CASSLVDSPLHF.

This rearrangement joins TRBV2 to TRBJ2-7; the D is unclear. Germline V gene data show CDR1 as SNHLY and CDR2 as FYNNEI. This CDR3 has 13 residues. The V and J ends lost 3 bases and 4 bases respectively, with 10 bases between them. CDR3: CASSEGYRYEQYF. CDR3 nucleotides: TGTGCCAGCAGTGAGGGGTATCGGTACGAGCAGTACTTC.

The sample holds one count of this clone. The chain employs TRBV18 and TRBJ1-1; perhaps TRBD1 as D (6 bases). The germline V gene has CDR1 KGHSH and CDR2 LQKENI. The CDR3 sequence is 14 residues long. Trimming pared 5 bases from V and 1 base from J, leaving 11 bases between. DNA for the CDR3: TGTGCCAGCTCAACCGGACAGTCGAACACTGAAGCTTTCTTT. Its protein is CASSTGQSNTEAFF.

The CDR3 loop reads CASSLGRDYYGYTF. CDR3 in DNA: TGTGCCAGCAGCTTAGGCAGGGATTACTATGGCTACACCTTC. This chain uses TRBV11-2 with TRBJ1-2; D perhaps matches TRBD1 (5 bases). The CDR3 has 14 amino acids. Germline V lookup: CDR1 SGHAT, CDR2 FQNNGV. The V gene lost 1 base and the J gene lost 3 bases, with 9 bases spanning the gap.

V usage is TRBV11-2 and J usage is TRBJ2-1; 7 nucleotides match TRBD2. Germline loops: CDR1 SGHAT, CDR2 FQNNGV. The trim removed 1 base at V and 8 bases at J, leaving 8 bases unmatched. The CDR3 covers 15 residues. CDR3 in DNA: TGTGCCAGCAGCTTAGCCCCGGGGGGAACGTATGAGCAGTTCTTC. Amino acids: CASSLAPGGTYEQFF.

The chain is built from TRBV7-9 and TRBJ2-7; a weak D match, TRBD1 (6 bases). Germline V CDR1 and CDR2: SEHNR, FQNEAQ (reference sequence). Trimming took off 4 bases at V and 1 base at J, with 8 bases between the two ends. This CDR3 comprises 13 residues. The CDR3 here is CASSSGTSYEQYF. The CDR3 bases are TGTGCCAGCAGCTCCGGGACATCCTACGAGCAGTACTTC.

The chain carries TRBV9 and TRBJ2-6, with D perhaps matching TRBD2 (5 bases). The CDR3 sequence is 15 residues long. Trimming took off 0 bases at V and 3 bases at J, with 7 bases between the two ends. The germline V gene has CDR1 SGDLS and CDR2 YYNGEE. This CDR3 reads CASSVAGSGANVLTF. The CDR3 coding sequence is TGTGCCAGCAGCGTAGCGGGAAGTGGGGCCAACGTCCTGACTTTC.

This sequence joins TRBV5-1 and TRBJ2-5; weak D call: TRBD2 (5 bases). CDR3 length equals 15 residues. Trimming removed 3 bases from V and 2 bases from J, with 14 bases in between. Germline V gene lookup returns CDR1 SGHRS and CDR2 YFSETQ. The CDR3 region has the DNA TGCGCCAGCAGCTCGCCACTAGATATACAAGAGACCCAGTACTTC. Its protein product is CASSSPLDIQETQYF.

V is TRBV30 and J is TRBJ1-2; TRBD1 is a possible D gene (5 bases). Germline lookup yields CDR1 GTSNPN and CDR2 SVGIG (reference sequence). The CDR3 is made up of 14 amino acids. Trimming took off 4 bases at V and 5 bases at J, with 17 bases between the two ends. As DNA, the CDR3 is TGTGCCTGGATTGGGGCAGGCGGCTTATATGGCTACACCTTC. Translated: CAWIGAGGLYGYTF.

V is TRBV19 and J is TRBJ1-5; D possibly corresponds to TRBD1 (5 bases). The CDR3 runs 13 residues. Germline CDR1 and CDR2: LNHDA and SQIVND (reference sequence). V was trimmed by 7 bases and J by 7 bases, leaving 14 bases between them. CDR3 sequence (DNA): TGTGCCAGTACCCTATCTTGGGGCCAGCCCCAGCATTTT. Protein sequence: CASTLSWGQPQHF.

The chain is built from TRBV9 and TRBJ2-5; D may match TRBD1 or TRBD2 (6 bases each). This CDR3 is 16 amino acids long. Germline V lookup: CDR1 SGDLS, CDR2 YYNGEE. Between the trimmed V and J ends, which lost 0 bases and 4 bases, there was a span of 16 bases. In nucleotides, the CDR3 is TGTGCCAGCAGCGTAGGAGGGGGGACTGTTGCAGAGACCCAGTACTTC. Translating it yields CASSVGGGTVAETQYF.